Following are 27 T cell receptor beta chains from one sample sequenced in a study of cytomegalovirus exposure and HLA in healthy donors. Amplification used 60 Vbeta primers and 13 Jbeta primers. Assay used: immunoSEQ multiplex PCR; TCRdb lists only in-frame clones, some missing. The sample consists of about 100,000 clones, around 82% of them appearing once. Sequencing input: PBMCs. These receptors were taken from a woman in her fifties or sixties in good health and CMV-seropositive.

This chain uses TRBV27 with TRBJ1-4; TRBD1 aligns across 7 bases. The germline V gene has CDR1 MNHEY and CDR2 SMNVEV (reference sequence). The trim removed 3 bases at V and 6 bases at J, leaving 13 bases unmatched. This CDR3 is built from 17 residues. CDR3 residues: CASSFPFTDRQYEKLFF. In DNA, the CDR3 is TGTGCCAGCAGTTTCCCCTTTACGGACAGGCAGTATGAAAAACTGTTTTTT.

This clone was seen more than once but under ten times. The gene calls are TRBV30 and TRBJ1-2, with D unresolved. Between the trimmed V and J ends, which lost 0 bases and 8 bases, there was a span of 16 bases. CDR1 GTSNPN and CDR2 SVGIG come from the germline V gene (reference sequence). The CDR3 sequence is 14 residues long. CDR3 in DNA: TGTGCCTGGAGTGTACCTGGGGAGTTCTGGGGCTACACCTTC. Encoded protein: CAWSVPGEFWGYTF. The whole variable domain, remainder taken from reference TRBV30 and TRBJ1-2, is SQTIHQWPATLVQPVGSPLSLECTVEGTSNPNLYWYRQAAGRGLQLLFYSVGIGQISSEVPQNLSASRPQDRQFILSSKKLLLSDSGFYLCAWSVPGEFWGYTFGSGTRLTVV.

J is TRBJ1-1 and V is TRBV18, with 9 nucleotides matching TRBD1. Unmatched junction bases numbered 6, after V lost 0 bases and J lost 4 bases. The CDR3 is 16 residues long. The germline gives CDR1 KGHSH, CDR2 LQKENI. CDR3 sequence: CASSPPLGQGGTEAFF. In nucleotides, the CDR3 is TGTGCCAGCTCACCACCACTGGGACAGGGAGGCACTGAAGCTTTCTTT.

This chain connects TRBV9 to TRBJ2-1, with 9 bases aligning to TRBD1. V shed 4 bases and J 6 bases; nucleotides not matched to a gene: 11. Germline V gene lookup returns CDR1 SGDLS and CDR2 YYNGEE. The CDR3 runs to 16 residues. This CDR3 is CASSSHRDRDFNEQFF. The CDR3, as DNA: TGTGCCAGCAGCTCCCACCGGGACAGGGACTTCAATGAGCAGTTCTTC.

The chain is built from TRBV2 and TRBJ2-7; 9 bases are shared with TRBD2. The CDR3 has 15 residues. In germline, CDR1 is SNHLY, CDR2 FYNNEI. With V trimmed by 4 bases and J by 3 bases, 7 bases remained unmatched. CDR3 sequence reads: CASSGGGRAVYEQYF. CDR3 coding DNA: TGTGCCAGCAGTGGGGGCGGGAGGGCCGTCTACGAGCAGTACTTC.

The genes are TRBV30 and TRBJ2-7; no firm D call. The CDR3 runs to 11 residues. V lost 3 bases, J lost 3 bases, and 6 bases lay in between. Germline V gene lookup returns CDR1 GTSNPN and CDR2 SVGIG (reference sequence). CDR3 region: CAWRTLYEQYF. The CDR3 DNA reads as TGTGCCTGGAGGACACTCTACGAGCAGTACTTC.

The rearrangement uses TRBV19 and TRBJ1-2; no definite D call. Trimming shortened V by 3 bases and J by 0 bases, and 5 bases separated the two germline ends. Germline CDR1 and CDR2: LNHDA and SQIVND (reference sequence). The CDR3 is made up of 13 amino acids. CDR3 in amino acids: CASSILANYGYTF. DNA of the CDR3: TGTGCCAGTAGTATCCTAGCTAACTATGGCTACACCTTC.

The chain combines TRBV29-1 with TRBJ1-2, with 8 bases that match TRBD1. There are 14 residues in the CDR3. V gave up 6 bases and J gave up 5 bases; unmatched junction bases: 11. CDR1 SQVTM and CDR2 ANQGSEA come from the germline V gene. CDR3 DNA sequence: TGCAGCGTGACGATGGACAGGGTTCTTTATGGCTACACCTTC. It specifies CSVTMDRVLYGYTF.

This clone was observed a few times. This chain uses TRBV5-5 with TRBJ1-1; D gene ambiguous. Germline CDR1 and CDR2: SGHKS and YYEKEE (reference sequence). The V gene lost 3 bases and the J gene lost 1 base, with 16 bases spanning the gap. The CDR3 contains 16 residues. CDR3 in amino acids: CASSSGGGGRNTEAFF. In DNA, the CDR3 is TGTGCCAGCAGCTCCGGCGGCGGAGGCAGGAACACTGAAGCTTTCTTT.

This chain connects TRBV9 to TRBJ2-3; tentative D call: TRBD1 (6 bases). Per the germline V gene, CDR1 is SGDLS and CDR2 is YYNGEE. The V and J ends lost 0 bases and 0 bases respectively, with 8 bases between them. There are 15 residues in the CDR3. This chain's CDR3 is CASSVAGTSTDTQYF. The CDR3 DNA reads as TGTGCCAGCAGCGTAGCTGGGACAAGCACAGATACGCAGTATTTT. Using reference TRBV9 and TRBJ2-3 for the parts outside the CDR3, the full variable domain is DSGVTQTPKHLITATGQRVTLRCSPRSGDLSVYWYQQSLDQGLQFLIQYYNGEERAKGNILERFSAQQFPDLHSELNLSSLELGDSALYFCASSVAGTSTDTQYFGPGTRLTVL.

The CDR3 DNA follows: TGTGCCAGCATCCTCGGCGACAACGCCTATGGCTACACCTTC. Its translation: CASILGDNAYGYTF. The rearrangement joins TRBV6-5 to TRBJ1-2; D ambiguous. Trimming stripped 7 bases from V and 4 bases from J, with 16 bases between. This CDR3 spans 14 amino acids. Per the germline V gene, CDR1 is MNHEY and CDR2 is SVGAGI.

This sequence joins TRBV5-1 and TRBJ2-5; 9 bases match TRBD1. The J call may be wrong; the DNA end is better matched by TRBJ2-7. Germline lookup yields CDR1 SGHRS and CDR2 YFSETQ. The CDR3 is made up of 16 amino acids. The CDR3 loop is CASRSRTGEDWYEQYF. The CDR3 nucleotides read TGCGCCAGCCGCTCCAGGACAGGGGAGGACTGGTACGAGCAGTACTTC.

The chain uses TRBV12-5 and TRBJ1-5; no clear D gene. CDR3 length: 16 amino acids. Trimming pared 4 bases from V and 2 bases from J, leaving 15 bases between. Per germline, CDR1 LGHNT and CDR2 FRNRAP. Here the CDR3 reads CASGSSGFGGNQPQHF. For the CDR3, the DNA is TGTGCTAGTGGTTCTAGTGGATTCGGGGGCAATCAGCCCCAGCATTTT.

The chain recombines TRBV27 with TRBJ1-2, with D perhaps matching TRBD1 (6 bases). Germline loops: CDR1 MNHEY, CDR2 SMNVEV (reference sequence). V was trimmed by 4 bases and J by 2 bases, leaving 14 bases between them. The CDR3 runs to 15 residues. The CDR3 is CASSSDRGANYGYTF. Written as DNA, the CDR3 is TGTGCCAGCAGTTCCGACCGGGGGGCGAACTATGGCTACACCTTC.

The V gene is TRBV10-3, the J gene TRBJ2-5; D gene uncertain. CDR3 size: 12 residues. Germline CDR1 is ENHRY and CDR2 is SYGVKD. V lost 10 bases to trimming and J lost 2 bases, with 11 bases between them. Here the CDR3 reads CATRFEQETQYF. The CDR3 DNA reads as TGTGCCACCCGGTTTGAACAAGAGACCCAGTACTTC.

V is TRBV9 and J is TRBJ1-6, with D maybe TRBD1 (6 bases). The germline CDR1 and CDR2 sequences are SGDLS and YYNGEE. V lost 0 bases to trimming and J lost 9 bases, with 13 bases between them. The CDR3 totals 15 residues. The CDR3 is CASSVAASRGSPLHF. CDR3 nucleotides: TGTGCCAGCAGCGTAGCAGCATCCAGGGGTTCACCCCTCCACTTT.

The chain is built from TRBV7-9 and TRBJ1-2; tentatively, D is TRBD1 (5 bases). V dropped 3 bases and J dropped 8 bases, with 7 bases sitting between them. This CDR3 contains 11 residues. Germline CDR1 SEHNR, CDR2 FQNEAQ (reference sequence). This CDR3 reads CASSFGQGYTF. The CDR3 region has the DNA TGTGCCAGCAGCTTCGGACAAGGCTACACCTTC.

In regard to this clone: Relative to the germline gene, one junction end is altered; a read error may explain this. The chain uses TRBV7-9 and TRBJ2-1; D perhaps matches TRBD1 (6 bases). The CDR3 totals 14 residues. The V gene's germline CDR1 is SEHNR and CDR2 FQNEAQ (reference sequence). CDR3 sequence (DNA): TGTTCCAGCAACTATAACAGGGTTGGGAATGAGCAGTTCTTC. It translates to CSSNYNRVGNEQFF. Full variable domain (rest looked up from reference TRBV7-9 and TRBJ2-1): DTGVSQNPRHKITKRGQNVTFRCDPISEHNRLYWYRQTLGQGPEFLTYFQNEAQLEKSRLLSDRFSAERPKGSFSTLEIQRTEQGDSAMYLCSSNYNRVGNEQFFGPGTRLTVL.

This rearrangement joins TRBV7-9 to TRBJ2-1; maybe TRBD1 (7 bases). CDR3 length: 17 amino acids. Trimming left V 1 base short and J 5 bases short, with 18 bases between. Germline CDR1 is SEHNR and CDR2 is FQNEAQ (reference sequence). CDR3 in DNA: TGTGCCAGCAGCTTAGGGCTTAGCGGCCAGGGGGACAATGAGCAGTTCTTC. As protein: CASSLGLSGQGDNEQFF.

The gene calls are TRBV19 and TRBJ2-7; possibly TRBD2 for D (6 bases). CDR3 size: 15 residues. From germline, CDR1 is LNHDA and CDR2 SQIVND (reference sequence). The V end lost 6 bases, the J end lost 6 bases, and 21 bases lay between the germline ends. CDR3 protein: CASSHIPEGRREQYF. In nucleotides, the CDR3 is TGTGCCAGTAGCCACATTCCGGAGGGGAGGCGCGAGCAGTACTTC.

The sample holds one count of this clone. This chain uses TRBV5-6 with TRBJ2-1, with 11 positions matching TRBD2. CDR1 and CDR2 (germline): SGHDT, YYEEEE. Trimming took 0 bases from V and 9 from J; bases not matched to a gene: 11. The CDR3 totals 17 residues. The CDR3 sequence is CASSLDPSGGPGGEQFF. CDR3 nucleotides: TGTGCCAGCAGCTTGGATCCTAGCGGGGGGCCAGGGGGTGAGCAGTTCTTC.

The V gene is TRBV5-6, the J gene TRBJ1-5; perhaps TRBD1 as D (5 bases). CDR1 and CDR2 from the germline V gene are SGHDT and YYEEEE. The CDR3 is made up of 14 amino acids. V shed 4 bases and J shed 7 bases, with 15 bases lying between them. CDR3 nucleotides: TGTGCCAGCAGCGTCCGGGGGAGGAGACAGCCCCAGCATTTT. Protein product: CASSVRGRRQPQHF.

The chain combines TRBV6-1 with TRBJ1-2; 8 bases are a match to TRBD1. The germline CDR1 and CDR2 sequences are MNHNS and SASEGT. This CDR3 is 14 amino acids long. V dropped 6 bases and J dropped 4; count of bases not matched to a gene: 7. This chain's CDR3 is CASRRQGLRYGYTF. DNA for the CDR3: TGTGCCAGCAGAAGACAGGGGTTACGCTATGGCTACACCTTC.

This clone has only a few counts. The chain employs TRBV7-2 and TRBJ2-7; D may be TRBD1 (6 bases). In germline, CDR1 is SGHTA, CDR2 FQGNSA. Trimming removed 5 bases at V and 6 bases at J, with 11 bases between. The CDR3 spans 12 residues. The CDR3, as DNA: TGTGCCAGCAGCGCTACAGGGATCGAGCAGTACTTC. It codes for CASSATGIEQYF.

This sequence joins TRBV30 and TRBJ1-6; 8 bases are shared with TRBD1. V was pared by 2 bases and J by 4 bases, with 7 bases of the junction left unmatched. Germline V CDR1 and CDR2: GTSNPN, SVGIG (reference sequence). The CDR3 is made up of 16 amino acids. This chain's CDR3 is CAWSLAGGRYNSPLHF. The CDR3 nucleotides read TGTGCCTGGAGTTTAGCAGGGGGCCGGTATAATTCACCCCTCCACTTT.

CDR3 region: CASRHRSREVQPQHF. Written as DNA, the CDR3 is TGTGCCAGCAGACACCGTTCCCGTGAAGTTCAGCCCCAGCATTTT. This sequence joins TRBV6-6 and TRBJ1-5; unclear D gene. The V end lost 6 bases, the J end lost 6 bases, and 18 bases lay between the germline ends. CDR1 and CDR2 from the germline V gene are MNHNY and SVGAGI (reference sequence). The CDR3 is made up of 15 amino acids.

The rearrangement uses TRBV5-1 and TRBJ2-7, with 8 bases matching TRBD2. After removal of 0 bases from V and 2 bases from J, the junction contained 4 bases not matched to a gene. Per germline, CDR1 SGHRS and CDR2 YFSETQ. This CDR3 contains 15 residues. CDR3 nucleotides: TGCGCCAGCAGCTTGGAGCGGGAGCCTACCTACGAGCAGTACTTC. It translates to CASSLEREPTYEQYF.